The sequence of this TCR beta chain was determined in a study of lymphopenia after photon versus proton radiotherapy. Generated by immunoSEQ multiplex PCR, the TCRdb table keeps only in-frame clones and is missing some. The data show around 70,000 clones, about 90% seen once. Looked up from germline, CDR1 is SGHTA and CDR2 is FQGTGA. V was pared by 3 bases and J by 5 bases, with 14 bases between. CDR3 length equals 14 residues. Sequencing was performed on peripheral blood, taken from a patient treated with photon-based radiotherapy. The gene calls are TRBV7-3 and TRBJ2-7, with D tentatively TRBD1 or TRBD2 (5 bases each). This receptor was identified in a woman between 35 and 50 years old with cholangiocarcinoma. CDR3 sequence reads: CASSFPCRDHEQYF. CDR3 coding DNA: TGTGCCAGCAGCTTCCCATGCAGGGACCACGAGCAGTACTTC.